Listed here is a single T cell receptor beta chain. Authors' methods: From reference gene primer amplification, estimates of nucleated cell counts were derived. The data were produced by immunoSEQ multiplex PCR, yet TCRdb's version contains in-frame clones alone and is incomplete. From that table come the V and J calls and clone size; the DNA was used to work out D and trimming. The sample records 300,000 to 400,000 clones, around 92% being singletons. This sample stems from a study of blood T cell repertoires in COVID-19. Whole-study context: T cells, B-cell-depleted T cells, or PBMCs supplied cDNA or gDNA.

V lost 1 base and J lost 4, with 10 bases in between. Germline V lookup: CDR1 MNHEY, CDR2 SMNVEV (reference sequence). This CDR3 has 14 residues. The origin of this receptor is a woman aged 30 to 39 with COVID-19, enrolled during active disease. This rearrangement joins TRBV27 to TRBJ1-1; TRBD1 is a possible D gene (6 bases). The sample taken for sequencing was peripheral blood. CDR3 amino acids: CASSLFRGGTEAFF. DNA of the CDR3: TGTGCCAGCAGTTTATTCAGGGGTGGCACTGAAGCTTTCTTT.